Sequencing of this T cell receptor (beta chain) was carried out in a study of shared clonotypes between healthy human individuals. Study-level background: Donor composition was two women and a few men, aged 18 to 49. For every donor, three CD4 naive, three CD4 memory, two CD8 naive and one CD8 memory plates were used.

A remark on this clone: Its antigen remains unidentified.

Method: immunoSEQ multiplex PCR; TCRdb's copy keeps in-frame clones and lacks some. The sample lists roughly 760,000 clones; around 72% were seen once. Study-level results: Relative to their counterparts shared across all four donors, non-shared clonotypes exhibited diminished generation probabilities.

The germline gives CDR1 KGHSH, CDR2 LQKENI. Trimming cost V 2 bases and J 1 base, with 11 bases left between them. The CDR3 totals 16 residues. The chain uses TRBV18 and TRBJ2-2; tentatively, D is TRBD1 or TRBD2 (5 bases each). This receptor was obtained from a woman aged 25 to 39 in good health. The specimen was memory CD4+ T cells sorted from blood. Subset specified: CD45RA-negative fraction. This chain's CDR3 is CASSPNGARNTGELFF. CDR3 DNA sequence: TGTGCCAGCTCACCAAACGGGGCTAGGAACACCGGGGAGCTGTTTTTT.